This TCR beta chain was recorded in a study of human T cells and chemical hapten exposure. Described time point: pre-sensitization, week 0. The treatment: therapeutic diphenylcyclopropenone sensitization with weekly scalp DPC. It was from unfractionated whole blood that total RNA was extracted. Each donor was an alopecia patient between 18 and 70 years of age who qualified for DPC. Per the original data handling: TCR counts had a median of approximately 96,000 per sample and spanned 23,224 to 690,600. TCRdb reprocessed the RACE reads via MiXCR and lists one record per CDR3 protein. These V and J calls originate from TCRdb's pipeline instead of the authors' own analysis. The table includes tens of thousands of distinct CDR3 sequences, roughly a tenth detected once. Trimming took off 5 bases at V and 10 bases at J, with 21 bases between the two ends. CDR3 size: 15 residues. The germline gives CDR1 SGHTA, CDR2 FQGTGA.

General study points: The formation of large CDR3 similarity clusters by expanded TCRs significantly exceeded that of controls.

This clonotype has just a few counts. Its antigen is currently unknown. The chain uses TRBV7-3 and TRBJ2-1; D is unresolved. The input for sequencing was whole blood, taken in connection with sensitization to the hapten diphenylcyclopropenone (DPC). The receptor's source is a woman between 25 and 40 years old with alopecia areata. Some clones in this sample may be carry-over from other donors' samples. CDR3 residues: CASSPHVGGHDEQFF. The CDR3, as DNA: TGTGCCAGCAGCCCCCACGTGGGTGGGCACGACGAGCAGTTCTTC.